This TCR beta chain is from a study of monozygotic twins with inflammatory bowel disease. The TCR libraries each used total RNA (roughly 4,000 ng per library). Using eight separate reactions per sample, the authors generated cDNA. UMIs incorporating a 6-nucleotide sample barcode were appended by means of template switching. TCRdb re-called the 5' RACE reads and shows each CDR3 protein once, DNA omitted. The table counts 350,000 to 500,000 distinct CDR3 sequences; 2% to 2.5% lies in the top ten. CDR3 length equals 15 residues. Germline CDR1 is SGHVS and CDR2 is FNYEAQ. This sequence was found in a human donor with ulcerative colitis or Crohn's disease, or a healthy co-twin of an affected twin (not recorded which). What was sequenced was blood. This chain uses TRBV7-6 with TRBJ2-1. CDR3 amino acids: CASSLLYSTYNEQFF.